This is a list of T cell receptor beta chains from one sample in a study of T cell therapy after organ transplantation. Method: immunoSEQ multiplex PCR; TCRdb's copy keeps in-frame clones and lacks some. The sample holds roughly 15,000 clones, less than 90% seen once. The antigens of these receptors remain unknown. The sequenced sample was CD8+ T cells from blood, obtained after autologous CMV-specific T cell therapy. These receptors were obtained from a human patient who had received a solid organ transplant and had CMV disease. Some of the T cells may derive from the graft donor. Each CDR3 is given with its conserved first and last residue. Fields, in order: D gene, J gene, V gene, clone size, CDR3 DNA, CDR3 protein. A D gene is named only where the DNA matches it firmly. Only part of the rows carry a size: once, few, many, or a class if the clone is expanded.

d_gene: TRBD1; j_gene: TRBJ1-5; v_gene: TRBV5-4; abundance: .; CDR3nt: TGTGCCAGCAGCTTGGCCGAGCAGGGGGCAGCTCAGCCCCAGCATTTT; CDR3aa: CASSLAEQGAAQPQHF
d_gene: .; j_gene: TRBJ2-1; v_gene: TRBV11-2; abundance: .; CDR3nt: TGTGCCAGCAGGGTGGGGTCATACAATGAGCAGTTCTTC; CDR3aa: CASRVGSYNEQFF
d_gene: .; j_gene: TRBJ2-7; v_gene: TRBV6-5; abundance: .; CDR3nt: TGTGCCAGTGGGGCCCTCGACTCCTACGAGCAGTACTTC; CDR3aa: CASGALDSYEQYF
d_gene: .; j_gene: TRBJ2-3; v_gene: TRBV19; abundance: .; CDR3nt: TGTGCCTCAAACACTCGGGGACAAGACACAGATACGCAGTATTTT; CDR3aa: CASNTRGQDTDTQYF
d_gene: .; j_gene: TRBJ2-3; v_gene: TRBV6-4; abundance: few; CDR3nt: TGTGCCAGCAGTGACGGGGGGGCTAGCACAGATACGCAGTATTTT; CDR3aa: CASSDGGASTDTQYF
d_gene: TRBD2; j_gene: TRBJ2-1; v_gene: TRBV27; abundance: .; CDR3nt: TGTGCCAGCAGCCCCGAACTAGCGGGAGGGCCTAAGGTCGATGAGCAGTTCTTC; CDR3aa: CASSPELAGGPKVDEQFF
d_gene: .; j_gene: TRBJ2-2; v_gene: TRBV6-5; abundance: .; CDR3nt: TGTGCCAGCAAACAGAACACCGGGGAGCTGTTTTTT; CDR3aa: CASKQNTGELFF
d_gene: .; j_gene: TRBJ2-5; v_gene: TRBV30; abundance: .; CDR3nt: TGTGCCTGGAGTGTTGGGGATCAGGAGACCCAGTACTTC; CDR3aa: CAWSVGDQETQYF
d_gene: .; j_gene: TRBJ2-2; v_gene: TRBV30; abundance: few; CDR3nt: TGTGCCTGGAGTGTACGGGAGCGTGACACCGGGGAGCTGTTTTTT; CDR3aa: CAWSVRERDTGELFF
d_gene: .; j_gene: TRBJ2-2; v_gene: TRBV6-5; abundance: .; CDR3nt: TGTGCCAGCAGAACGAACACCGGGGAGCTGTTTTTT; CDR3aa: CASRTNTGELFF
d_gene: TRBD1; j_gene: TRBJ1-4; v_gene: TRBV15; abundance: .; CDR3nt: TGTGCCACCAGCAACCCCCCCGGACAGGCGGCTAATGAAAAACTGTTTTTT; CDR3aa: CATSNPPGQAANEKLFF
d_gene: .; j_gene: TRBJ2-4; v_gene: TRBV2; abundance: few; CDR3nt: TGTGCCAGCGACCAAGGGAACATTCAGTACTTC; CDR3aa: CASDQGNIQYF
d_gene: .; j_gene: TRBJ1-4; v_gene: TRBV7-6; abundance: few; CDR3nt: TGTGCCAGCAGCTTAGACGGTGGTCTTCCCCCGAATGAAAAACTGTTTTTT; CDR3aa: CASSLDGGLPPNEKLFF
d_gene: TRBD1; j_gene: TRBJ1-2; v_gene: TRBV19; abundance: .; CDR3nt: TGTGCCAGTACCCAGGGGGCGAAAGGCTACACCTTC; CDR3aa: CASTQGAKGYTF
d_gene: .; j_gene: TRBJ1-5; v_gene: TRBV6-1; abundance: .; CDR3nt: TGTGCCAGCAGTGAATCGGTTTCGGGGGGCCATCAGCCCCAGCATTTT; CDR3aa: CASSESVSGGHQPQHF
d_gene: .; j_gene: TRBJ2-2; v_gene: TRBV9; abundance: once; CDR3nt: TGTGCCAGCAGCTCCGGCGAAACGGGTGCGAACACCGGGGAGCTGTTTTTT; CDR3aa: CASSSGETGANTGELFF
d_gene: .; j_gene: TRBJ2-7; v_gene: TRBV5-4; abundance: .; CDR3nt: TGTGCCAGCAGCTTGATAGGGAGTAGCGACGAGCAGTACTTC; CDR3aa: CASSLIGSSDEQYF
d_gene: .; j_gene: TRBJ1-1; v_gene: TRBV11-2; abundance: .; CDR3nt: TGTGCCAGCAGCTTGCCGGGGAACACTGAAGCTTTCTTT; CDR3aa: CASSLPGNTEAFF
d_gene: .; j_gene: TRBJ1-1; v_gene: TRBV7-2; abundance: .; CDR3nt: TGTGCCAGCAGCTTAGCGGAAGTGAACACTGAAGCTTTCTTT; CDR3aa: CASSLAEVNTEAFF
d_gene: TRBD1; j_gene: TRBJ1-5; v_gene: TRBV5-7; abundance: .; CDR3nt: TGTGCCAGCAGCAAACATGGACAGGGGGCCTCGGGCAATCAGCCCCAGCATTTT; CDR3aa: CASSKHGQGASGNQPQHF
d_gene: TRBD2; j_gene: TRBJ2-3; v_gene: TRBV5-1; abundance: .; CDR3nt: TGCGCCAGCAGCGGTGGCGGGGGGCCAGATACGCAGTATTTT; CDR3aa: CASSGGGGPDTQYF
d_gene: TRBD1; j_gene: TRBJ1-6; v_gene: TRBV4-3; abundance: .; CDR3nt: TGCGCCAGCAGCCAGACAGGGTTATCACCCCTCCACTTT; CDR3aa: CASSQTGLSPLHF
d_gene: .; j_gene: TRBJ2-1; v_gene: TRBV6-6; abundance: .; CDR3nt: TGTGCCAGCAGTTCCGGGGGCTCCTACAATGAGCAGTTCTTC; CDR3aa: CASSSGGSYNEQFF
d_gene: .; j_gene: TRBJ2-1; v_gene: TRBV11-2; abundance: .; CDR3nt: TGTGCCAGCAGCCCCCAATGGGATGAGCAGTTCTTC; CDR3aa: CASSPQWDEQFF
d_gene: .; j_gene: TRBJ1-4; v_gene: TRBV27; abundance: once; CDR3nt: TGTGCCAGCAGTTTGTATCCCCCCCACAGCGCCGCAAATGAAAAACTGTTTTTT; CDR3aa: CASSLYPPHSAANEKLFF
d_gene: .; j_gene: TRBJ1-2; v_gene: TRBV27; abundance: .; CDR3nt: TGTGCCAGCATGGGGACCCCTAGCTATGGCTACACCTTC; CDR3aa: CASMGTPSYGYTF
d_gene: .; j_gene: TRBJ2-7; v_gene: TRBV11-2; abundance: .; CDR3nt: TGTGCCAGCAGCTTAGCCTACGAGCAGTACTTC; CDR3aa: CASSLAYEQYF
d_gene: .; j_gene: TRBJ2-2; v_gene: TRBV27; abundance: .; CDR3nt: TGTGCCAGCAGTTTTTTCCCCGGGGAGCTGTTTTTT; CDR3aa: CASSFFPGELFF
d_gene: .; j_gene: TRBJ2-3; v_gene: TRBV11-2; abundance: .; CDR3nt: TGTGCCAGCAGTCGCCTGGGTCCGGTCACAGATACGCAGTATTTT; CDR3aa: CASSRLGPVTDTQYF
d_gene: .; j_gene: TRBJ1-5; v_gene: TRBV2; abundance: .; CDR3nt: TGTGCCAGCAGTTTTGGTGGAACGGGCAATCAGCCCCAGCATTTT; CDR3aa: CASSFGGTGNQPQHF
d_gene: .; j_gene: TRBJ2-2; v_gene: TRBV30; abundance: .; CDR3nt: TGTGCCTGGGATGGGCAGGGGAACACCGGGGAGCTGTTTTTT; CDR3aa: CAWDGQGNTGELFF
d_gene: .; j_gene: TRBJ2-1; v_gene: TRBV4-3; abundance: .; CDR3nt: TGCGCCAGCAGCCAAGATCGGTCTCGCGCGTCCTACAATGAGCAGTTCTTC; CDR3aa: CASSQDRSRASYNEQFF
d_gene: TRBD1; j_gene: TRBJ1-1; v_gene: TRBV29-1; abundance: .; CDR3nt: TGCAGCGTTAAGACAGGGGGAGCTTTCTTT; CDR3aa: CSVKTGGAFF
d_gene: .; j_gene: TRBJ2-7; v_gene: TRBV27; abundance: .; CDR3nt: TGTGCCAGCCGGGACCACTACGAGCAGTACTTC; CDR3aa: CASRDHYEQYF
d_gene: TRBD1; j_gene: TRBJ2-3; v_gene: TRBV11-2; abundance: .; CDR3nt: TGTGCCAGCAGCTTAGCCGGGACAGGGGAATATTTT; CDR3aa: CASSLAGTGEYF
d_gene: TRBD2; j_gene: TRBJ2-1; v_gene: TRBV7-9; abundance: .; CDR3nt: TGTGCCAGCAGCTTAGCGGGGACTAGCGGGGACAATGAGCAGTTCTTC; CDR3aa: CASSLAGTSGDNEQFF
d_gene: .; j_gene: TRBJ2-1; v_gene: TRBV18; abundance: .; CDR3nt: TGTGCCAGCTCACCACCGATCGGGCAGCGCAACCCCTACAATGAGCAGTTCTTC; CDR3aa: CASSPPIGQRNPYNEQFF
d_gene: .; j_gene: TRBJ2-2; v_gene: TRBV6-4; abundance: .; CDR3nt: TGTGCCAGCAGTGAATCGGGAGACGCGAACACCGGGGAGCTGTTTTTT; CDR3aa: CASSESGDANTGELFF
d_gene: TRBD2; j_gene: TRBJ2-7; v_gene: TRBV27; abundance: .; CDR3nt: TGTGCCAGCAGCTGGGGGGGAAACGCACCCTACGAGCAGTACTTC; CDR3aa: CASSWGGNAPYEQYF
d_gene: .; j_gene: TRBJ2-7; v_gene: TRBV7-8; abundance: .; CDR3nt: TGTGCCAGCAGTCTCCCCGGGGTTTCCTACGAGCAGTACTTC; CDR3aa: CASSLPGVSYEQYF
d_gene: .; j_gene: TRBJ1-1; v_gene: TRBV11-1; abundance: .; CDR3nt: TGTGCCAGCAGCTTTCCAGGTGACCCTGAAGCTTTCTTT; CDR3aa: CASSFPGDPEAFF
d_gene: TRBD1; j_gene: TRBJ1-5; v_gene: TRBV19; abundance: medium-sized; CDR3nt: TGTGCCAGTAGTATAGGTTACAGGGGTAATCAGCCCCAGCATTTT; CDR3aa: CASSIGYRGNQPQHF
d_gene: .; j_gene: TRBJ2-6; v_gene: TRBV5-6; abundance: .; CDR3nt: TGTGCCAGCAGCCCCGCGGGGGCCAACGTCCTGACTTTC; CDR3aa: CASSPAGANVLTF